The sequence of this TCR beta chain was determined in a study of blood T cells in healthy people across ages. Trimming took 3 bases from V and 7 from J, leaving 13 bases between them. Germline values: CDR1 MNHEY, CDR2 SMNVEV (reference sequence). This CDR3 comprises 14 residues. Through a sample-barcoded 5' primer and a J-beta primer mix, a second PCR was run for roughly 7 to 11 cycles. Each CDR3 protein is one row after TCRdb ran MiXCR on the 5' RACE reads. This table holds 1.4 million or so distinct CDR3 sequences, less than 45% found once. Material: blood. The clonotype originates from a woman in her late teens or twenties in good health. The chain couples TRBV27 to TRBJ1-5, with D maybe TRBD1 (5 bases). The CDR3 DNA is TGTGCCAGCAGTTTTCAGGGAGAGGGGCAGCCCCAGCATTTT. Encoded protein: CASSFQGEGQPQHF.